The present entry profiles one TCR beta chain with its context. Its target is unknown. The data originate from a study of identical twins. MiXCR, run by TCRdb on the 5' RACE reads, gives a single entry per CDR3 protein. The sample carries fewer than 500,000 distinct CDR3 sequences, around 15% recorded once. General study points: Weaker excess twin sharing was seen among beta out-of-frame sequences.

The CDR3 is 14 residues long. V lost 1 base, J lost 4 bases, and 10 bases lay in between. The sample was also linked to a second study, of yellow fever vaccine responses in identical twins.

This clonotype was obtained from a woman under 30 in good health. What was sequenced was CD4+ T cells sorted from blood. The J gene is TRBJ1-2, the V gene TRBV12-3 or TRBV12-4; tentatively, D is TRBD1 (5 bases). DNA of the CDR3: TGTGCCAGCAGTTTAGGGGATGGGGGCTATGGCTACACCTTC. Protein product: CASSLGDGGYGYTF.